The 10 T cell receptor beta chains below all came from one sample that was sequenced in a study of molecular identifiers for immune sequencing clone quantification. TCRdb processed the PCR reads anew with MiXCR; each CDR3 protein has one entry. The sample has 460,000 or so distinct CDR3 sequences; roughly 23% are singletons. The source material was naive CD8+ T cells from blood, with Jurkat cell RNA spiked in. Subset reported: FACS-sorted CD8+CD4-CCR7+CD45RA+ naive T cells. The receptors here all came from a human donor in good health. Some libraries in this study had Jurkat cell RNA spiked in.

Remarks on this clonotype: At one boundary the junction diverges from the germline segment, which might be a read error. The rearrangement uses TRBV29-1 and TRBJ2-1; 7 bases align to TRBD1. CDR3 length: 13 amino acids. The germline V gene encodes CDR1 SQVTM and CDR2 ANQGSEA. Here the CDR3 DNA reads TGCAACGTTGCAGAGGGGGCCGGCAATGAGCAGTTCTTC. The encoded protein is CNVAEGAGNEQFF.

In its sample, this clonotype was seen many times. V gene TRBV5-4 combines with J gene TRBJ2-7; D not resolved. Trimming took off 0 bases at V and 1 base at J, with 5 bases between the two ends. The CDR3 spans 13 residues. The germline gives CDR1 SGHNT, CDR2 YYREEE (reference sequence). The CDR3 loop reads CASSLVQSYEQYF. The CDR3 DNA reads as TGTGCCAGCAGCTTGGTGCAGTCCTACGAGCAGTACTTC.

Many counts were recorded for this clonotype. The chain is built from TRBV27 and TRBJ2-3; 8 bases fit TRBD2. The CDR3 has 13 amino acids. V trimming: 8 bases; J trimming: 6 bases; junction bases outside the gene matches: 7. Germline lookup yields CDR1 MNHEY and CDR2 SMNVEV (reference sequence). The CDR3 DNA is TGTGCCAGCCAGGGACTAGTTCATGATACGCAGTATTTT. Its translation is CASQGLVHDTQYF.

This clonotype was picked up one time. A read error is possible here, since a much larger clone lies one base away. No conserved phenylalanine or tryptophan ends this CDR3, so it is likely a read error. The rearrangement joins TRBV5-1 to TRBJ2-7; D might be TRBD1 (5 bases). The germline V gene has CDR1 SGHRS and CDR2 YFSETQ. The V gene lost 0 bases and the J gene lost 0 bases, with 13 bases spanning the gap. This CDR3 contains 16 residues. CDR3 DNA: TGCGCCAGCAGCTTGGGGATGGGGCAGAGCTCCTACGAGCAGTACATC. This translates into CASSLGMGQSSYEQYI.

With respect to this clonotype: A much larger clone differs by one base, so this may be a read error. The chain combines TRBV29-1 with TRBJ2-7; D possibly matches TRBD1 or TRBD2 (6 bases each). This CDR3 is built from 13 residues. Germline V gene sequence: CDR1 SQVTM, CDR2 ANQGSEA. The CDR3 region has the DNA TGCGGCGCCCAAGGGGGGTCTGACTACGAGCAGTACTTC. This encodes CGAQGGSDYEQYF.

About this clonotype itself: This may come from a read error, since a much larger clone is one base off. The chain recombines TRBV7-9 with TRBJ2-7; D may correspond to TRBD1 or TRBD2 (5 bases each). Trimming removed 5 bases from V and 5 bases from J, with 22 bases in between. There are 16 residues in the CDR3. The germline V gene has CDR1 SEHNR and CDR2 FQNEAQ (reference sequence). CDR3 sequence reads: CASSPPPGRYFHEQYF. Written as DNA, the CDR3 is TGTGCCAGCAGCCCCCCCCCGGGACGGTACTTTCACGAGCAGTACTTC. Full variable domain (rest looked up from reference TRBV7-9 and TRBJ2-7): DTGVSQNPRHKITKRGQNVTFRCDPISEHNRLYWYRQTLGQGPEFLTYFQNEAQLEKSRLLSDRFSAERPKGSFSTLEIQRTEQGDSAMYLCASSPPPGRYFHEQYFGPGTRLTVT.

The chain carries TRBV6-6 and TRBJ2-2; a weak D match, TRBD2 (6 bases). The CDR3 has 16 residues. CDR1 MNHNY and CDR2 SVGAGI come from the germline V gene (reference sequence). V was clipped by 4 bases and J by 5 bases, with 17 bases between them. The CDR3 spells CASSWGGGDGTGELFF. Here the CDR3 DNA reads TGTGCCAGCAGTTGGGGCGGAGGGGACGGGACCGGGGAGCTGTTTTTT.

This clonotype occurred a few times. This chain joins TRBV5-1 and TRBJ2-7, with a possible D match to TRBD2 (6 bases). Deletions cut 4 bases from V and 5 bases from J, with 16 bases between. Germline V gene lookup returns CDR1 SGHRS and CDR2 YFSETQ. CDR3 length: 14 residues. CDR3 in amino acids: CASSRRDVGHEQYF. The CDR3 region has the DNA TGCGCCAGCAGCCGGAGGGACGTAGGTCACGAGCAGTACTTC.

This clonotype was seen only a few times. The rearrangement joins TRBV6-1 to TRBJ1-4, with TRBD1 matching 7 bases. The trim removed 4 bases at V and 0 bases at J, leaving 8 bases unmatched. Germline-derived CDR1 and CDR2 are MNHNS and SASEGT. The CDR3 extends over 17 amino acids. The CDR3 loop reads CASSVTGVVATNEKLFF. The CDR3 coding sequence is TGTGCCAGCAGTGTAACAGGGGTAGTTGCAACTAATGAAAAACTGTTTTTT.

In its sample, this clonotype was seen many times. This chain uses TRBV4-1 with TRBJ2-5; 10 nucleotides line up with TRBD2. CDR1 is MGHRA and CDR2 is YSYEKL in the germline V gene. V lost 2 bases and J lost 2; bases outside the gene matches: 5. The CDR3 consists of 16 residues. The CDR3: CASSQTLAGVQETQYF. The CDR3 nucleotides read TGCGCCAGCAGCCAAACCCTAGCGGGGGTACAAGAGACCCAGTACTTC.